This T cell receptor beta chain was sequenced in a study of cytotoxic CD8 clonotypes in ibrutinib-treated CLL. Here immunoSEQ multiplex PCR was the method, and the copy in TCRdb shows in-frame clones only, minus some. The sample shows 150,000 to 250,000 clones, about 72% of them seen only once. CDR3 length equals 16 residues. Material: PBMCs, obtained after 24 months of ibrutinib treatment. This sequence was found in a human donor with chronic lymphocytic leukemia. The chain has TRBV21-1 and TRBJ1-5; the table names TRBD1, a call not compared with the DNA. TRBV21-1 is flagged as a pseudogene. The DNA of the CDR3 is TGTGCCAGCAGCAAAGCGGGGGGACAGCCGAATCAGCCCCAGCATTTT. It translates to CASSKAGGQPNQPQHF.